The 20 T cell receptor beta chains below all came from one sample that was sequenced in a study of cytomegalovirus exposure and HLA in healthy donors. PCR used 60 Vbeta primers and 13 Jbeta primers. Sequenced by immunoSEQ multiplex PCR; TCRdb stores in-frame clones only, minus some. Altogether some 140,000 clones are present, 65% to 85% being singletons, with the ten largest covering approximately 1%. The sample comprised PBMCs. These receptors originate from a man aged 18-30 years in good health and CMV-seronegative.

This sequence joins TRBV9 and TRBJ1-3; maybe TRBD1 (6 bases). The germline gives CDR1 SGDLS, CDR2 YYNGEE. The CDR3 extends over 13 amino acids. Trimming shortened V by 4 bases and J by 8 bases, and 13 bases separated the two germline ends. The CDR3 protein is CASSQNRVDTIYF. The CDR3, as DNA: TGTGCCAGCAGCCAAAACAGGGTAGACACCATATATTTT.

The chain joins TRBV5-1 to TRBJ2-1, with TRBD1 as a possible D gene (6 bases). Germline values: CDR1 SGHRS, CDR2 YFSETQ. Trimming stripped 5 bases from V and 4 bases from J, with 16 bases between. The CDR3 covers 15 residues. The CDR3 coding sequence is TGCGCCAGCAGGGCACCCGGGACACCTTACAATGAGCAGTTCTTC. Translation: CASRAPGTPYNEQFF.

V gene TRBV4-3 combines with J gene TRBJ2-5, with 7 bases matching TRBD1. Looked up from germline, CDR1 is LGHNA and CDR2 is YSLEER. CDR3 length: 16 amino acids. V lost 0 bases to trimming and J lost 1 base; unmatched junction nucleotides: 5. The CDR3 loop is CASSQEWTGFQETQYF. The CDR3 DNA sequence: TGCGCCAGCAGCCAAGAATGGACAGGCTTCCAAGAGACCCAGTACTTC.

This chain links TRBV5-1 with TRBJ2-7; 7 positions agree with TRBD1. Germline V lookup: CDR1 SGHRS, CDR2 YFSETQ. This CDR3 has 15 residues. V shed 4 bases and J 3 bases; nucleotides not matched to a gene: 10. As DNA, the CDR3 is TGCGCCAGCAGCCCGACCCCGGACAGGAGCTACGAGCAGTACTTC. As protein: CASSPTPDRSYEQYF. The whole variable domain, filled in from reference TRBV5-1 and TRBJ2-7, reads KAGVTQTPRYLIKTRGQQVTLSCSPISGHRSVSWYQQTPGQGLQFLFEYFSETQRNKGNFPGRFSGRQFSNSRSEMNVSTLELGDSALYLCASSPTPDRSYEQYFGPGTRLTVT.

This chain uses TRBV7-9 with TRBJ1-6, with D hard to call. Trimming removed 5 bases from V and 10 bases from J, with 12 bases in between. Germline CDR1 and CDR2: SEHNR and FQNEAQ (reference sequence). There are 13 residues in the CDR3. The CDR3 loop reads CASSLEVRSPLHF. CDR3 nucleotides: TGTGCCAGCAGCCTGGAGGTGAGATCACCCCTCCACTTT.

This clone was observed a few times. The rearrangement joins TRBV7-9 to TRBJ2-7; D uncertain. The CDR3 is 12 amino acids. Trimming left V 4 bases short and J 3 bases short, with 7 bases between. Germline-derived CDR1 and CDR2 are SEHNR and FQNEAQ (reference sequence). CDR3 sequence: CASSSAGYEQYF. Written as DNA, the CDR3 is TGTGCCAGCAGCTCAGCCGGCTACGAGCAGTACTTC. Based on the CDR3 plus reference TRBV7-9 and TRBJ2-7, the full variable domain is DTGVSQNPRHKITKRGQNVTFRCDPISEHNRLYWYRQTLGQGPEFLTYFQNEAQLEKSRLLSDRFSAERPKGSFSTLEIQRTEQGDSAMYLCASSSAGYEQYFGPGTRLTVT.

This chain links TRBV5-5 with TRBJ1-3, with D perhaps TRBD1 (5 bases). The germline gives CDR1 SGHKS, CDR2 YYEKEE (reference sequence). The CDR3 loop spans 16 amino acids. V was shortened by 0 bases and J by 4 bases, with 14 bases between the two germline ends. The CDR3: CASSLEGGAGGNTIYF. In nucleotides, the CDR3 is TGTGCCAGCAGCTTGGAGGGAGGGGCAGGAGGAAACACCATATATTTT.

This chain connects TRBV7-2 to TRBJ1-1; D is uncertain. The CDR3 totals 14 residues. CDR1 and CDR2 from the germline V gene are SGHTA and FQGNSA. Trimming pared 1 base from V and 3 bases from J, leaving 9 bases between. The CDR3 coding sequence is TGTGCCAGCAGCTTAGGGATTCGGGACACTGAAGCTTTCTTT. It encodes CASSLGIRDTEAFF.

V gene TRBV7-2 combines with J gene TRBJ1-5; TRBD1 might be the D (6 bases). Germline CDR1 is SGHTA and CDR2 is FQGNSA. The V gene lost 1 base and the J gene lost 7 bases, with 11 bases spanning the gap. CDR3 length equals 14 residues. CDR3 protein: CASSLGGGEQPQHF. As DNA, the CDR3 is TGTGCCAGCAGCTTAGGAGGGGGAGAGCAGCCCCAGCATTTT.

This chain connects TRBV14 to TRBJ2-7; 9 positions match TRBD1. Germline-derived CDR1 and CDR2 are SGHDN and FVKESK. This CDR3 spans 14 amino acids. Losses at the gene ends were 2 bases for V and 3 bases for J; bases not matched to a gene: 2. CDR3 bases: TGTGCCAGCAGCCAACGGACAGGGGTCTACGAGCAGTACTTC. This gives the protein CASSQRTGVYEQYF.

CDR3 loop: CASGPEGVMGTEAFF. CDR3 DNA: TGTGCTAGTGGTCCGGAAGGGGTTATGGGCACTGAAGCTTTCTTT. The genes are TRBV12-5 and TRBJ1-1; TRBD1 might be the D (5 bases). Germline V CDR1 and CDR2: LGHNT, FRNRAP. Trimming removed 5 bases at V and 4 bases at J, with 17 bases between. CDR3 size: 15 residues.

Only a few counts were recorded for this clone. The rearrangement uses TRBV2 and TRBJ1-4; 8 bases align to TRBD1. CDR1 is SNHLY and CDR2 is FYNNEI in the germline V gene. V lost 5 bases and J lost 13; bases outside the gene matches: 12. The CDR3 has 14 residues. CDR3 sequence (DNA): TGTGCCAGCAGTCAGGACAGGGTCAAGTATAGACTGTTTTTT. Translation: CASSQDRVKYRLFF.

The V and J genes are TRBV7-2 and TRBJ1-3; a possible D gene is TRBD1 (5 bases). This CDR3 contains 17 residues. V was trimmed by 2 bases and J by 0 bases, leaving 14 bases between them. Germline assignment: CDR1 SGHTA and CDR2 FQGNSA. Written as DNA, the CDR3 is TGTGCCAGCAGCTTATCCAACAGGCGCTCCTCTGGAAACACCATATATTTT. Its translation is CASSLSNRRSSGNTIYF.

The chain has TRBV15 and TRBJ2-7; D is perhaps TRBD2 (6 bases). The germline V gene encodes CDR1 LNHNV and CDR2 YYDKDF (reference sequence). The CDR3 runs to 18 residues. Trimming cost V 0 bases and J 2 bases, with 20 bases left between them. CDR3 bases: TGTGCCACCAGCAGAGAATACACAGTAGCGGCCTTGGCCTACGAGCAGTACTTC. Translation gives CATSREYTVAALAYEQYF.

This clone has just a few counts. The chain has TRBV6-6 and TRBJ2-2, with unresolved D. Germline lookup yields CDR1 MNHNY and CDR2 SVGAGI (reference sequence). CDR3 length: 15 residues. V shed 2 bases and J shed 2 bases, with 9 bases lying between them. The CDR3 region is CASSYTRLNTGELFF. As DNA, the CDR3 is TGTGCCAGCAGTTACACGAGGCTCAACACCGGGGAGCTGTTTTTT.

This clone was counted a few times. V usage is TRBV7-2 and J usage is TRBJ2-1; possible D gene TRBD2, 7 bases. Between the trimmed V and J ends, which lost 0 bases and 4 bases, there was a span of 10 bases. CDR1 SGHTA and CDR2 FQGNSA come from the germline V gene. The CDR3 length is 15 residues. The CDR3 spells CASSLAGGLYNEQFF. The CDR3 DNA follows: TGTGCCAGCAGCTTAGCGGGGGGGCTGTACAATGAGCAGTTCTTC. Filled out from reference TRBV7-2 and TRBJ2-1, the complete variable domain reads GAGVSQSPSNKVTEKGKDVELRCDPISGHTALYWYRQSLGQGLEFLIYFQGNSAPDKSGLPSDRFSAERTGGSVSTLTIQRTQQEDSAVYLCASSLAGGLYNEQFFGPGTRLTVL.

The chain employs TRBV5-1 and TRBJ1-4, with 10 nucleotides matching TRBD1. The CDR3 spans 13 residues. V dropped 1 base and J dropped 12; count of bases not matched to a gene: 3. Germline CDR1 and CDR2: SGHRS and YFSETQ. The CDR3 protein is CASSLMTGGELFF. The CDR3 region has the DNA TGCGCCAGCAGCTTGATGACAGGGGGCGAACTGTTTTTT.

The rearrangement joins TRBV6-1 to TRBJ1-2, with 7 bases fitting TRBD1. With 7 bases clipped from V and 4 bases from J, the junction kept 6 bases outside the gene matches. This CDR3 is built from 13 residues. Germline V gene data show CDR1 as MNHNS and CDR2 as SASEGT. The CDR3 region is CASNTGDVYGYTF. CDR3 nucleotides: TGTGCCAGCAACACAGGGGATGTCTATGGCTACACCTTC.

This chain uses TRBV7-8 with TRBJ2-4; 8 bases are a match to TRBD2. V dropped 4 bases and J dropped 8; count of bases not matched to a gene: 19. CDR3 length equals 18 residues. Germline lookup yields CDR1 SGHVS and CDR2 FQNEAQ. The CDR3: CASSSLMTSASGSHIQYF. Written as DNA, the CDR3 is TGTGCCAGCAGCTCTCTTATGACTAGCGCCTCGGGGAGCCACATTCAGTACTTC.

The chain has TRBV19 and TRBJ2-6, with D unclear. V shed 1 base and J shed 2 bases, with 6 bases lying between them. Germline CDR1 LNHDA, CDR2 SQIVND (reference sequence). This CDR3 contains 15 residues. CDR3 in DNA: TGTGCCAGTAGTATAGGTGTCGCTGGGGCCAACGTCCTGACTTTC. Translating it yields CASSIGVAGANVLTF.